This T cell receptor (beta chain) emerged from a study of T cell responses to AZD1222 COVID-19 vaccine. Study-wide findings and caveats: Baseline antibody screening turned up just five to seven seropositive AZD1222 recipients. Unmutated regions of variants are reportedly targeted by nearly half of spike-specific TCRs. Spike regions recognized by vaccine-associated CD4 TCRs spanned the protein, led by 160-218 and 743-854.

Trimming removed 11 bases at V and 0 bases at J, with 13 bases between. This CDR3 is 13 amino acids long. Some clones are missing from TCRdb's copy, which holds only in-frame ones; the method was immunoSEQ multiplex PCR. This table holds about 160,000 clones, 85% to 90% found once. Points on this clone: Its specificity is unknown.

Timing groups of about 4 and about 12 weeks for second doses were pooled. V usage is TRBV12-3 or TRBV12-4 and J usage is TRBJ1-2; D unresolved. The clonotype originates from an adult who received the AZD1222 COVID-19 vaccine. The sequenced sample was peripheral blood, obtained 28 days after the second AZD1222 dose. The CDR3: CAASKNSNYGYTF. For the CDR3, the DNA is TGTGCCGCCAGCAAGAACTCTAACTATGGCTACACCTTC.